This TCR beta chain was documented in a study of T cells after yellow fever vaccination (dated by TCRdb to the late 2010s). About the study as a whole: Using CD3, CD45RA, CCR7 and CD95 staining, memory subsets (EM, EMRA, CM and Tscm) were sorted on a BD FACS Aria III. Blood was drawn at multiple timepoints before and after primary and secondary immunization, with bulk PBMC replicates and cell subsets isolated. Two healthy male donors, one aged 18 to 30 and one aged 30 to 40 years, made up the cohort. The SMART-Seq v4 Ultra Low Input RNA kit was used to prepare libraries from fractions with low cell numbers. Bulk TCR alpha and beta repertoires were sequenced longitudinally to track T-cell clones before and after primary and booster YFV17D yellow fever vaccination. Memory subsets were sorted on days 0, 15 and 45 and at 18 months after primary vaccination, and on days 0, 15 and 45 after the 30-year booster.

Synthesis of TCR cDNA relied on 5'RACE template switching, a step that introduced a universal primer site along with unique molecular identifiers. cDNA synthesis was primed from both the TCR alpha and TCR beta constant segments. Libraries were amplified in two PCR steps, with sample barcodes and sequencing adapters added in the second step. Sequencing of the libraries was done on either Illumina HiSeq 2500 (2x100 bp) or NovaSeq (2x150 bp). The paper's processing steps were these. MIGEC was used to demultiplex reads and collapse the reads into UMI consensus sequences, and MiXCR was used for V(D)J alignment. Using edgeR on replicate PBMC samples, clonotypes were called vaccine-responding if FDR was below 0.01 and the log2 fold change was above 5 up to day 15. Each bulk clonotype received a CD4 or CD8 identity based on whether the sequenced CD4 or CD8 repertoire contained that clonotype at higher abundance. To estimate the distribution of each clone across memory phenotypes, clonotype frequencies in memory subsets were weighted by FACS-sorted cell numbers. TCRdb handled the public reads itself, with Q25 trimming in fastp and clone calling in MiXCR, and kept productive beta chains. Entries are consolidated by CDR3 protein sequence, retaining the most common genes and DNA. The V and J calls, along with clone size, are taken from TCRdb and not from the paper's own processing. This sample lists 10,000 to 11,000 distinct CDR3 sequences; around 4.8% were detected once. In total, the top ten clones hold roughly 1.6% of the sample.

Interpreted using the paper, the treatment or condition label stands for: live attenuated yellow fever vaccine strain. PBMCs were isolated from peripheral blood using a standard Ficoll-Paque protocol. For sorted memory subsets, RNA extraction was done with the RNeasy Micro Kit. Including the terminal cysteine and phenylalanine, the CDR3 comprises 16 residues. The sequence is cut down to CDR3 DNA, 48 bases in frame from base 1. Looking up the germline V gene (reference sequence) yields CDR1 SGHNT and CDR2 YYREEE. The germline V and J ends show losses of 1 base and 5 bases respectively, and no gene match explains 9 bases of the junction. This clonotype was picked up many times. No base qualities exist here, and no much larger clone lies one base off it. The investigation overall reported the following: The study included only a couple of donors, which limits how far the findings can be generalized. Most clones expanded after primary vaccination (almost 97% of CD4 and approximately 90% of CD8) were re-detected after the booster, suggesting that broad memory maintenance occurred. Computational filtering was required because FACS-sorted repertoires could contain abundant contaminating clonotypes from the bulk population. On day 0, almost all vaccine-responding clonotypes were below detection in the sorted memory subsets. The secondary T-cell response was weaker than the primary response but faster, peaking on day 5 instead of day 15. A small share of clonotypes occurred in both CD4 and CD8 compartments, likely arising from convergent recombination.

The material was PBMCs, either bulk or a sorted T-cell subset (CD4+, CD8+, memory, or dextramer-sorted; not recorded which), obtained more than 13 days after the first yellow fever vaccination. In this chain, TRBV5-4 is recombined with TRBJ1-5, and TRBD1 aligns with 7 junction nucleotides. The TCR comes from a man younger than 35 who received the YFV17D yellow fever vaccine. The base sequence is TGTGCCAGCAGCTTGTATAGAACAGGGGAGGATCAGCCCCAGCATTTT. The encoded protein is CASSLYRTGEDQPQHF.